The 24 T cell receptor beta chains given below trace back to one sample, sequenced in a study of technical replicates of blood from a handful of donors. The data were produced by immunoSEQ multiplex PCR, yet TCRdb's version contains in-frame clones alone and is incomplete. The sample records 98,000 or so clones, about 95% being singletons. Sequencing used T cells isolated from PBMCs. These receptor sequences come from a human donor in good health.

The rearrangement links TRBV15 to TRBJ1-3, with D perhaps matching TRBD1 (5 bases). Trimming stripped 5 bases from V and 0 bases from J, with 23 bases between. This CDR3 is 19 amino acids long. Per the germline V gene, CDR1 is LNHNV and CDR2 is YYDKDF (reference sequence). The CDR3 bases are TGTGCCACCAGCTCCCCCGGGGGACGGCGACACCGCTCTGGAAACACCATATATTTT. Residues: CATSSPGGRRHRSGNTIYF.

This chain uses TRBV28 with TRBJ1-1; D is possibly TRBD1 (6 bases). Trimming left V 6 bases short and J 1 base short, with 24 bases between. The CDR3 runs to 18 residues. CDR1 is MDHEN and CDR2 is SYDVKM in the germline V gene. The CDR3 loop is CASSPYGGRVVGNTEAFF. In DNA, the CDR3 is TGTGCCAGCAGCCCGTACGGGGGGCGGGTCGTCGGGAACACTGAAGCTTTCTTT.

The chain employs TRBV5-5 and TRBJ1-2; 11 bases agree with TRBD1. Germline V lookup: CDR1 SGHKS, CDR2 YYEKEE (reference sequence). The trim removed 2 bases at V and 7 bases at J, leaving 7 bases unmatched. This CDR3 has 15 residues. CDR3 in amino acids: CASSLRTGGVGGYTF. CDR3 DNA sequence: TGTGCCAGCAGCTTACGGACAGGGGGCGTAGGTGGCTACACCTTC.

The table lists this clone with a count of one. The chain recombines TRBV10-3 with TRBJ2-3; tentative D call: TRBD2 (6 bases). This CDR3 contains 15 residues. CDR1 is ENHRY, CDR2 SYGVKD, per germline. Trimming took off 3 bases at V and 1 base at J, with 11 bases between the two ends. CDR3 loop: CAISDGGERTDTQYF. The CDR3 DNA is TGTGCCATCAGTGACGGCGGGGAACGCACAGATACGCAGTATTTT.

The rearrangement joins TRBV18 to TRBJ1-1; 10 bases align to TRBD1. Germline V gene data show CDR1 as KGHSH and CDR2 as LQKENI. Losses at the gene ends were 3 bases for V and 5 bases for J; bases not matched to a gene: 3. The CDR3 is made up of 14 amino acids. CDR3: CASSPGQGVTEAFF. In nucleotides, the CDR3 is TGTGCCAGCTCACCCGGACAGGGGGTTACTGAAGCTTTCTTT.

The chain joins TRBV4-1 to TRBJ2-2, with a tentative D call TRBD1 (5 bases). V was cut by 0 bases and J by 5 bases, with 19 bases left in between. CDR1 and CDR2 (germline): MGHRA, YSYEKL. The CDR3 consists of 18 residues. CDR3 nucleotides: TGCGCCAGCAGCCAAGATTCGTTGGGGCGGTTCATAACCGGGGAGCTGTTTTTT. Protein: CASSQDSLGRFITGELFF.

This clone was seen just once. V gene TRBV11-2 combines with J gene TRBJ1-2; tentatively, D is TRBD1 (5 bases). V lost 4 bases and J lost 0, with 15 bases in between. There are 16 residues in the CDR3. Germline assignment: CDR1 SGHAT and CDR2 FQNNGV. Here the CDR3 reads CASSSSDSKANYGYTF. For the CDR3, the DNA is TGTGCCAGCAGCTCCTCTGACAGCAAGGCTAACTATGGCTACACCTTC.

V is TRBV9 and J is TRBJ2-3; TRBD2 matches at 9 bases. The germline gives CDR1 SGDLS, CDR2 YYNGEE. This CDR3 comprises 15 residues. Trimming took 0 bases from V and 7 from J; bases not matched to a gene: 6. The CDR3 nucleotides read TGTGCCAGCAGCGTAGTAGGTAGCGGGGGCCATACGCAGTATTTT. Translated, it gives CASSVVGSGGHTQYF.

The genes are TRBV2 and TRBJ1-1; the D gene is possibly TRBD1 (6 bases). This CDR3 contains 14 residues. Trimming took off 8 bases at V and 5 bases at J, with 18 bases between the two ends. In germline, CDR1 is SNHLY, CDR2 FYNNEI. The CDR3 DNA reads TGTGCCAGCCGGGACCCAGGGGCTTATACTGAAGCTTTCTTT. This translates into CASRDPGAYTEAFF.

The V and J genes are TRBV25-1 and TRBJ2-2; 8 nucleotides match TRBD1. V dropped 1 base and J dropped 11; count of bases not matched to a gene: 6. Germline assignment: CDR1 MGHDK and CDR2 SYGVNS. The length of the CDR3 is 14 residues. The CDR3 region is CASSEFGQGRELFF. The DNA of the CDR3 is TGTGCCAGCAGTGAATTCGGACAGGGTAGAGAGCTGTTTTTT.

J is TRBJ1-5 and V is TRBV19; D is unresolved. CDR1 is LNHDA and CDR2 is SQIVND in the germline V gene (reference sequence). V dropped 5 bases and J dropped 3 bases, with 8 bases sitting between them. The CDR3 extends over 13 amino acids. CDR3: CASSGENNQPQHF. As DNA, the CDR3 is TGTGCCAGTAGTGGGGAGAACAATCAGCCCCAGCATTTT.

This chain uses TRBV9 with TRBJ2-7, with D unresolved. CDR3 length equals 18 residues. From germline, CDR1 is SGDLS and CDR2 YYNGEE. The V end lost 2 bases, the J end lost 2 bases, and 23 bases lay between the germline ends. The CDR3 loop reads CASSVQVLRPDTTYEQYF. The CDR3 bases are TGTGCCAGCAGCGTCCAAGTACTCAGACCCGATACTACCTACGAGCAGTACTTC.

CDR3 protein: CASSGQGNTGELFF. The CDR3 region has the DNA TGTGCCAGCAGTGGACAGGGCAACACCGGGGAGCTGTTTTTT. The chain uses TRBV28 and TRBJ2-2; 8 bases fit TRBD1. With 5 bases clipped from V and 2 bases from J, the junction kept 1 base outside the gene matches. The germline V gene has CDR1 MDHEN and CDR2 SYDVKM. CDR3 length: 14 residues.

This rearrangement joins TRBV10-3 to TRBJ1-1; D is ambiguous. Germline CDR1 is ENHRY and CDR2 is SYGVKD. Trimming took 6 bases from V and 0 from J, leaving 11 bases between them. The CDR3 runs to 14 residues. The CDR3 sequence is CAIRSPVMNTEAFF. The CDR3 coding sequence is TGTGCCATCAGGTCCCCCGTTATGAACACTGAAGCTTTCTTT.

V is TRBV5-4 and J is TRBJ1-1, with 8 bases fitting TRBD1. CDR1 is SGHNT, CDR2 YYREEE, per germline (reference sequence). The V segment lost 4 bases and the J segment 3 bases; nucleotides outside the gene matches: 2. This CDR3 is built from 13 residues. DNA for the CDR3: TGTGCCAGCAGCCACAGGGGGGACACTGAAGCTTTCTTT. Protein sequence: CASSHRGDTEAFF. The whole variable domain, remainder taken from reference TRBV5-4 and TRBJ1-1, is ETGVTQSPTHLIKTRGQQVTLRCSSQSGHNTVSWYQQALGQGPQFIFQYYREEENGRGNFPPRFSGLQFPNYSSELNVNALELDDSALYLCASSHRGDTEAFFGQGTRLTVV.

V gene TRBV29-1 combines with J gene TRBJ2-3, with D perhaps TRBD2 (6 bases). V was trimmed by 4 bases and J by 11 bases, leaving 16 bases between them. The CDR3 is 12 amino acids. Germline CDR1 is SQVTM and CDR2 is ANQGSEA. The CDR3 coding sequence is TGCAGCGTTGGGGGAGGAGTGCATATGCAGTATTTT. Encoded protein: CSVGGGVHMQYF.

The chain joins TRBV5-5 to TRBJ2-5; TRBD2 matches 9 bases. V shed 2 bases and J 4 bases; nucleotides not matched to a gene: 6. From germline, CDR1 is SGHKS and CDR2 YYEKEE (reference sequence). This CDR3 has 15 amino acids. CDR3 bases: TGTGCCAGCAGCTTTAGCGGGGGAGTGGGAGAGACCCAGTACTTC. Residues: CASSFSGGVGETQYF.

The gene calls are TRBV5-5 and TRBJ1-4; TRBD1 might be the D (6 bases). CDR1 SGHKS and CDR2 YYEKEE come from the germline V gene (reference sequence). The V gene lost 7 bases and the J gene lost 4 bases, with 11 bases spanning the gap. The CDR3 runs to 13 residues. For the CDR3, the DNA is TGTGCCAGCGGGACAATTAATAATGAAAAACTGTTTTTT. It yields the protein CASGTINNEKLFF.

This clone was seen just once. This chain uses TRBV28 with TRBJ2-7; TRBD2 is a possible D gene (6 bases). V dropped 8 bases and J dropped 3 bases, with 17 bases sitting between them. The CDR3 is made up of 14 amino acids. Germline-derived CDR1 and CDR2 are MDHEN and SYDVKM. CDR3 region: CASGAGNWGYEQYF. The CDR3 DNA sequence: TGTGCCAGCGGGGCGGGGAACTGGGGCTACGAGCAGTACTTC. The complete variable domain, with remaining parts taken from reference TRBV28 and TRBJ2-7, reads DVKVTQSSRYLVKRTGEKVFLECVQDMDHENMFWYRQDPGLGLRLIYFSYDVKMKEKGDIPEGYSVSREKKERFSLILESASTNQTSMYLCASGAGNWGYEQYFGPGTRLTVT.

CDR3: CASSQERQGGTNEQYF. For the CDR3, the DNA is TGCGCCAGCAGCCAAGAGAGACAGGGGGGGACCAACGAGCAGTACTTC. V is TRBV4-1 and J is TRBJ2-7; 9 bases agree with TRBD1. The V and J ends lost 0 bases and 5 bases, in that order; junction bases with no gene match: 8. CDR1 MGHRA and CDR2 YSYEKL come from the germline V gene. The CDR3 is 16 amino acids.

The rearrangement joins TRBV5-4 to TRBJ2-3, with 8 bases fitting TRBD2. V trimming: 4 bases; J trimming: 3 bases; junction bases outside the gene matches: 7. Germline assignment: CDR1 SGHNT and CDR2 YYREEE (reference sequence). The CDR3 runs 15 residues. CDR3 sequence: CASSPPGGPTDTQYF. For the CDR3, the DNA is TGTGCCAGCAGCCCGCCGGGGGGGCCTACAGATACGCAGTATTTT. Variable domain in full (rest from reference TRBV5-4 and TRBJ2-3): ETGVTQSPTHLIKTRGQQVTLRCSSQSGHNTVSWYQQALGQGPQFIFQYYREEENGRGNFPPRFSGLQFPNYSSELNVNALELDDSALYLCASSPPGGPTDTQYFGPGTRLTVL.

This clone was counted a single time. The V call is TRBV28, the J call TRBJ2-1; TRBD2 agrees at 9 bases. V lost 6 bases and J lost 7; bases outside the gene matches: 7. CDR3 size: 14 residues. Germline-derived CDR1 and CDR2 are MDHEN and SYDVKM. The CDR3 sequence is CASSIAGVGNEQFF. CDR3 bases: TGTGCCAGCAGCATAGCGGGAGTGGGGAATGAGCAGTTCTTC.

This chain links TRBV28 with TRBJ2-2, with TRBD2 identical over 13 bases. The CDR3 extends over 15 amino acids. J lost 5 bases, V lost 6 bases, and 3 bases had no gene match. From germline, CDR1 is MDHEN and CDR2 SYDVKM. The CDR3, as DNA: TGTGCCAGCAGCCCGGGACTAGCGGGAACCGGGGAGCTGTTTTTT. Amino acids: CASSPGLAGTGELFF.

CDR3: CASSTSGSSYEQYF. CDR3 sequence (DNA): TGTGCCAGTAGTACATCAGGTAGCTCCTACGAGCAGTACTTC. This rearrangement joins TRBV19 to TRBJ2-7; D gene unclear. This CDR3 comprises 14 residues. V was clipped by 4 bases and J by 0 bases, with 10 bases between them. Germline V gene data show CDR1 as LNHDA and CDR2 as SQIVND (reference sequence).